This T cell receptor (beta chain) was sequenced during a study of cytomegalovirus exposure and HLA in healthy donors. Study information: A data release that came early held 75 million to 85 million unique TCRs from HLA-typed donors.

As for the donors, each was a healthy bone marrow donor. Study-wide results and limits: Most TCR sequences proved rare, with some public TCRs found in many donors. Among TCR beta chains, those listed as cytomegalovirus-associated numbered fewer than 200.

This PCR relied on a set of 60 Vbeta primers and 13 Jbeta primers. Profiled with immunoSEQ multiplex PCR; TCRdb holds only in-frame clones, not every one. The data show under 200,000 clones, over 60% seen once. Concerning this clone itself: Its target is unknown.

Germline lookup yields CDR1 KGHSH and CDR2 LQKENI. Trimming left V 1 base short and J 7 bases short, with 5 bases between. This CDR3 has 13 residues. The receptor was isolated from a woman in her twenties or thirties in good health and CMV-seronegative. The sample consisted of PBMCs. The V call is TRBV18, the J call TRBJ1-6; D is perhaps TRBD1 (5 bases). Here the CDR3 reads CASSPQGNSPLHF. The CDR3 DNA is TGTGCCAGCTCACCACAGGGGAATTCACCCCTCCACTTT.